This passage covers 9 T cell receptor beta chains from one sample sequenced in a study of cytomegalovirus exposure and HLA in healthy donors (TCRdb year 2017). The library was made by the immunoSEQ multiplex PCR assay. For the multiplex PCR, a mixture combining 60 forward primers for TCR Vbeta segments and 13 reverse primers for TCR Jbeta segments was used. Imported from immuneACCESS, the table was reduced by TCRdb to in-frame sequences with V and J called. These copies leave out some clones; in studies compared against another copy, an unresolved V gene accounts for under half, and the cause of the remainder is not known. The sample includes some 150,000 clones, with more than 75% observed a single time. Of the sample, 4% to 6.5% falls within the top ten clones. Sequences were obtained from PBMCs. All receptors come from a woman aged 30 to 39 in good health and CMV-seronegative.

This clone was observed a single time. This rearrangement joins TRBV27 to TRBJ2-7; D may be TRBD2 (5 bases). Germline V gene data show CDR1 as MNHEY and CDR2 as SMNVEV (reference sequence). V was shortened by 4 bases and J by 7 bases, with 8 bases between the two germline ends. CDR3 length: 11 residues. As DNA, the CDR3 is TGTGCCAGCAGTTATTCGGGGGAGCAGTACTTC. Its protein is CASSYSGEQYF.

This sequence joins TRBV6-1 and TRBJ1-1; 8 nucleotides agree with TRBD1. The CDR3 runs to 14 residues. Per the germline V gene, CDR1 is MNHNS and CDR2 is SASEGT. With 6 bases clipped from V and 6 bases from J, the junction kept 9 bases outside the gene matches. CDR3 sequence: CASSPFGQGPEAFF. The CDR3 region has the DNA TGTGCCAGCAGCCCATTCGGACAGGGCCCTGAAGCTTTCTTT.

CDR3 amino acids: CASSPGLPNEQFF. The CDR3 bases are TGTGCCAGCTCACCAGGACTTCCTAATGAGCAGTTCTTC. The genes are TRBV18 and TRBJ2-1; the D gene is possibly TRBD2 (5 bases). CDR1 and CDR2 (germline): KGHSH, LQKENI. V was trimmed by 2 bases and J by 7 bases, leaving 9 bases between them. This CDR3 region has 13 residues.

The chain joins TRBV29-1 to TRBJ2-7; 8 bases line up with TRBD2. This CDR3 has 13 amino acids. CDR1 SQVTM and CDR2 ANQGSEA come from the germline V gene. CDR3 sequence (DNA): TGCAGTGCTCAGCGGGGGAGCTCCTACGAGCAGTACTTC. Translating it yields CSAQRGSSYEQYF.

The V call is TRBV19, the J call TRBJ2-5; 10 nucleotides match TRBD1. The germline CDR1 and CDR2 sequences are LNHDA and SQIVND (reference sequence). The CDR3 consists of 15 residues. J gave up 0 bases and V 6 bases, and 4 bases lay outside the gene matches. The CDR3 spells CASSTDRGYQETQYF. DNA of the CDR3: TGTGCCAGTAGCACGGACAGGGGGTACCAAGAGACCCAGTACTTC.

CDR3 in DNA: TGTGCCAGTACCCCAGGTTTAAACTCCTACAATGAGCAGTTCTTC. This translates into CASTPGLNSYNEQFF. The J gene is TRBJ2-1, the V gene TRBV19; unclear D gene. The CDR3 totals 15 residues. Looked up from germline, CDR1 is LNHDA and CDR2 is SQIVND (reference sequence). Trimming stripped 7 bases from V and 0 bases from J, with 13 bases between.

As for this clone: This sample also contains other DNA sequences that code for the same CDR3. The chain joins TRBV6-5 to TRBJ2-5; possibly TRBD2 for D (6 bases). CDR1 is MNHEY, CDR2 SVGAGI, per germline. This CDR3 comprises 16 residues. V was clipped by 1 base and J by 5 bases, with 17 bases between them. The CDR3 reads CASSYYSWTGEETQYF. In nucleotides, the CDR3 is TGTGCCAGCAGTTACTATTCTTGGACGGGGGAGGAGACCCAGTACTTC.

This clone was found a few times. The chain has TRBV4-3 and TRBJ2-3, with 7 bases aligning to TRBD2. The CDR3 totals 16 residues. Germline values: CDR1 LGHNA, CDR2 YSLEER. V was clipped by 0 bases and J by 3 bases; unmatched bases: 6. CDR3 nucleotide sequence: TGCGCCAGCAGCCAAGACCGAGCGGGGTTAACAGATACGCAGTATTTT. Its translation: CASSQDRAGLTDTQYF.

The chain combines TRBV19 with TRBJ2-3, with 8 positions matching TRBD2. After removal of 4 bases from V and 0 bases from J, the junction contained 6 bases not matched to a gene. The CDR3 length is 16 residues. The germline V gene encodes CDR1 LNHDA and CDR2 SQIVND (reference sequence). In DNA, the CDR3 is TGTGCCAGTAGTACCCGGACTAGCCCTAGCACAGATACGCAGTATTTT. Residues: CASSTRTSPSTDTQYF.